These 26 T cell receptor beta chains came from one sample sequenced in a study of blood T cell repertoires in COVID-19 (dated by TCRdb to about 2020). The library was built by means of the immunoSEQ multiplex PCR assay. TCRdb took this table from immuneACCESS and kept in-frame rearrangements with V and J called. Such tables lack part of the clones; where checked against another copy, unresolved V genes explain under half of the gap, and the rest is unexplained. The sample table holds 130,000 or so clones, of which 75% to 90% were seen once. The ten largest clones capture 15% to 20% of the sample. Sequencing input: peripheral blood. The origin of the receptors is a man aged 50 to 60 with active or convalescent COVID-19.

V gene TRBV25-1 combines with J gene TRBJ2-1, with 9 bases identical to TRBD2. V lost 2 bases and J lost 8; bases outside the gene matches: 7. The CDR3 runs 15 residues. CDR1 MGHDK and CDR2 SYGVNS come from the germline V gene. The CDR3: CASSEPAGGPDEQFF. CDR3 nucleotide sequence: TGTGCCAGCAGTGAACCGGCGGGGGGGCCAGATGAGCAGTTCTTC.

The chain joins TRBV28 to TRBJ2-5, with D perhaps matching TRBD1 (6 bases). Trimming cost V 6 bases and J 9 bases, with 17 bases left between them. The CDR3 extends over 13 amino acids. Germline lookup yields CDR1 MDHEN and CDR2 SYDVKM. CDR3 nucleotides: TGTGCCAGCAGACCGACAGGCCCCCCGCCCCAGTACTTC. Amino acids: CASRPTGPPPQYF.

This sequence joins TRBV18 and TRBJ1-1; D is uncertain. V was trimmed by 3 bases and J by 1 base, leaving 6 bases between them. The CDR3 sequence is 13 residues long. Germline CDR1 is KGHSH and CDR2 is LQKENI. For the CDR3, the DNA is TGTGCCAGCTCACCGAGAGGGAACACTGAAGCTTTCTTT. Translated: CASSPRGNTEAFF.

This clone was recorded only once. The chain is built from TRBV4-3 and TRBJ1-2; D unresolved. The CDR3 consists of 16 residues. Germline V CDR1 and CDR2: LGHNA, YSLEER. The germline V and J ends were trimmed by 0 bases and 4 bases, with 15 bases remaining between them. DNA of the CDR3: TGCGCCAGCAGCCAAGATTACAGAATTGCCCTCTATGGCTACACCTTC. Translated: CASSQDYRIALYGYTF.

CDR3 protein: CASSPAFSSGANVLTF. CDR3 nucleotides: TGTGCCAGCTCACCAGCATTCAGCTCTGGGGCCAACGTCCTGACTTTC. The chain links TRBV18 to TRBJ2-6, with D hard to call. CDR3 size: 16 residues. CDR1 and CDR2 from the germline V gene are KGHSH and LQKENI. Trimming removed 2 bases at V and 0 bases at J, with 8 bases between.

The CDR3 loop reads CASSRVAGADTQYF. The CDR3 DNA is TGCGCCAGCAGCAGGGTAGCGGGAGCTGATACGCAGTATTTT. The chain recombines TRBV5-1 with TRBJ2-3; TRBD2 agrees at 9 bases. Germline V gives CDR1 SGHRS, CDR2 YFSETQ. This CDR3 spans 14 amino acids. Germline trimming cut 4 bases from V and 6 bases from J; bases unmatched to any gene: 6.

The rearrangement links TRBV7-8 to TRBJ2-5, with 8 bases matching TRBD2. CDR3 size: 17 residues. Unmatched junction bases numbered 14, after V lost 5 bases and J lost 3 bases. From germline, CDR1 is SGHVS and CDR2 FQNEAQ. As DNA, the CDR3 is TGTGCCAGCAGCCCAACAATGGGGAGCGGGAGAAAAGAGACCCAGTACTTC. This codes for CASSPTMGSGRKETQYF. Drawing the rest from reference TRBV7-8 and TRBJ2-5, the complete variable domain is GAGVSQSPRYKVAKRGQDVALRCDPISGHVSLFWYQQALGQGPEFLTYFQNEAQLDKSGLPSDRFFAERPEGSVSTLKIQRTQQEDSAVYLCASSPTMGSGRKETQYFGPGTRLLVL.

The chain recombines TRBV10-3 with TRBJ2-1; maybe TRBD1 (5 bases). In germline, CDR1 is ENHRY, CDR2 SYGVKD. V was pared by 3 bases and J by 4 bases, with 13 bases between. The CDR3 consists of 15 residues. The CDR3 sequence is CAISEGEGVYNEQFF. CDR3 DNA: TGTGCCATCAGTGAAGGAGAAGGGGTATACAATGAGCAGTTCTTC.

CDR3 nucleotide sequence: TGTGCCACCAGCAGGACGACAGGGCAAGAGACCCAGTACTTC. Translated: CATSRTTGQETQYF. The chain combines TRBV15 with TRBJ2-5; 7 bases agree with TRBD1. The V segment lost 3 bases and the J segment 2 bases; nucleotides outside the gene matches: 3. CDR3 length equals 14 residues. Germline CDR1 is LNHNV and CDR2 is YYDKDF (reference sequence). The entire variable domain, with the rest obtained from reference TRBV15 and TRBJ2-5, is as follows: DAMVIQNPRYQVTQFGKPVTLSCSQTLNHNVMYWYQQKSSQAPKLLFHYYDKDFNNEADTPDNFQSRRPNTSFCFLDIRSPGLGDTAMYLCATSRTTGQETQYFGPGTRLLVL.

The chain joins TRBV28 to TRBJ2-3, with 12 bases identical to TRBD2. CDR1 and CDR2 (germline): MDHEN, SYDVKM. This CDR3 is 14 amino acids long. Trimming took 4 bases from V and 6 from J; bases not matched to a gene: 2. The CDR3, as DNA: TGTGCCAGCAGTTCTAGCGGGAGGGCGGATACGCAGTATTTT. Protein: CASSSSGRADTQYF.

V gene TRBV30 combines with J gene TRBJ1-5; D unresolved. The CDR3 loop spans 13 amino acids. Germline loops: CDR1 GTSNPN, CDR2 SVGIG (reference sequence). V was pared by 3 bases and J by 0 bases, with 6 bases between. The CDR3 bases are TGTGCCTGGAGGTCGTATAGCAATCAGCCCCAGCATTTT. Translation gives CAWRSYSNQPQHF.

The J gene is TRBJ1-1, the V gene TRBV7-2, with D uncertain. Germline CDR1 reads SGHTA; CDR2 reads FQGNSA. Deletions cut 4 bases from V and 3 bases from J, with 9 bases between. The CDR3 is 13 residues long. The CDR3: CASSSQRDTEAFF. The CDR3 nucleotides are TGTGCCAGCAGCTCTCAGAGGGACACTGAAGCTTTCTTT.

Here the CDR3 reads CATSDPSGGSSYEQYF. As DNA, the CDR3 is TGTGCCACCAGTGATCCCAGCGGGGGGAGCTCCTACGAGCAGTACTTC. The chain recombines TRBV24-1 with TRBJ2-7; 9 bases line up with TRBD2. Losses at the gene ends were 3 bases for V and 0 bases for J; bases not matched to a gene: 5. From germline, CDR1 is KGHDR and CDR2 SFDVKD. The CDR3 extends over 16 amino acids.

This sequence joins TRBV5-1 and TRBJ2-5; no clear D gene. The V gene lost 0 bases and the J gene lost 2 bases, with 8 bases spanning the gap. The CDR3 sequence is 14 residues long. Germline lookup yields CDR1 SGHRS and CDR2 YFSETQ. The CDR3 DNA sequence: TGCGCCAGCAGCTTGGCGACTGGTCAAGAGACCCAGTACTTC. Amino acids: CASSLATGQETQYF.

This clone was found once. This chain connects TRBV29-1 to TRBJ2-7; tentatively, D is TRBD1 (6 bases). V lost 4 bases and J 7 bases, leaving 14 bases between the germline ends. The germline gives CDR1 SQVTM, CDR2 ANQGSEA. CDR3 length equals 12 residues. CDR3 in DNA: TGCAGCGTTGGGGGGCCGGGGCCGGAGCAGTACTTC. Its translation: CSVGGPGPEQYF.

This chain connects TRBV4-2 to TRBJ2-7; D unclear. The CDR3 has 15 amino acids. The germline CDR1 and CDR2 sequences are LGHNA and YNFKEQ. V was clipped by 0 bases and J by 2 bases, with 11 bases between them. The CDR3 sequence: CASSQEPGTAYEQYF. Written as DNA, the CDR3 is TGTGCCAGCAGCCAAGAACCGGGTACGGCCTACGAGCAGTACTTC.

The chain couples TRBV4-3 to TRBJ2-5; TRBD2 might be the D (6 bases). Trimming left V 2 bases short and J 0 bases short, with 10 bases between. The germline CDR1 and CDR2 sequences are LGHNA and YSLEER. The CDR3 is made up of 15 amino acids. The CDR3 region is CASSQSGEYQETQYF. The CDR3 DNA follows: TGCGCCAGCAGCCAATCGGGGGAGTACCAAGAGACCCAGTACTTC.

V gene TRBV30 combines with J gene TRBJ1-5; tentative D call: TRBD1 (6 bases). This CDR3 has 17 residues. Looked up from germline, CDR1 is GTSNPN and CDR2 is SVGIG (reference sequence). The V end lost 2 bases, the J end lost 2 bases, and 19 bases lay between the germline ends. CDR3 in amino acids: CAWSPGTSLWGNQPQHF. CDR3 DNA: TGTGCCTGGAGTCCTGGGACATCCCTGTGGGGCAATCAGCCCCAGCATTTT.

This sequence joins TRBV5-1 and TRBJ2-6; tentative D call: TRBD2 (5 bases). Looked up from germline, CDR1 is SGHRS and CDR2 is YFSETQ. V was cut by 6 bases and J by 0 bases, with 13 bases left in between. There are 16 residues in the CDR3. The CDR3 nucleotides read TGCGCCAGCATCCCTGGAGGCGCCTCTGGGGCCAACGTCCTGACTTTC. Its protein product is CASIPGGASGANVLTF.

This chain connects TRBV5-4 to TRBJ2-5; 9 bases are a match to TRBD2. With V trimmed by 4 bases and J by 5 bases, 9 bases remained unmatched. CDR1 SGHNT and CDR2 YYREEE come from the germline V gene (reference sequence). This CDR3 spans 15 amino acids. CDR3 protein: CASSTAGLASETQYF. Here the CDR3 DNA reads TGTGCCAGCAGCACCGCTGGACTAGCGTCGGAGACCCAGTACTTC.

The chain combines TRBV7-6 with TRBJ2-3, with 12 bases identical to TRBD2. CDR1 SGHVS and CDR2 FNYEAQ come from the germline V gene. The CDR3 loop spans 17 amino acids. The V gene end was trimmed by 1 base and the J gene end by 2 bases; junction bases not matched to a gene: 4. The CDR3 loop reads CASSLGGLAGSTDTQYF. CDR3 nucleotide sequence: TGTGCCAGCAGCTTAGGCGGACTAGCGGGGTCCACAGATACGCAGTATTTT.

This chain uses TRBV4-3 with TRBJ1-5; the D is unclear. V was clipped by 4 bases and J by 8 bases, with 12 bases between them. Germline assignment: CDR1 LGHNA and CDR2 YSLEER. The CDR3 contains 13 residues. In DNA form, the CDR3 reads TGCGCCAGCAGCCTTCACGAGGGTAAGCCCCAGCATTTT. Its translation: CASSLHEGKPQHF.

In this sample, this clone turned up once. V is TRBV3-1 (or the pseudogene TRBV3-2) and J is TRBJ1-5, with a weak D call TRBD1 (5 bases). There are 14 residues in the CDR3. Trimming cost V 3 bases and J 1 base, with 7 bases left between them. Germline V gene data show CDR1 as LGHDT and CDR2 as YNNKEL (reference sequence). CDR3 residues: CASSQAGSNQPQHF. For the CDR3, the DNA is TGTGCCAGCAGCCAGGCAGGGAGCAATCAGCCCCAGCATTTT.

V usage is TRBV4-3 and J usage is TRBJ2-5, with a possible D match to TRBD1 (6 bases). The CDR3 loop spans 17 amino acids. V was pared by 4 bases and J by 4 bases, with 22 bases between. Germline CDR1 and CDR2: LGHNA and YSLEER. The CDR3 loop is CASSLWGTRGRGETQYF. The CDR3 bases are TGCGCCAGCAGCCTATGGGGGACACGCGGTCGGGGAGAGACCCAGTACTTC.

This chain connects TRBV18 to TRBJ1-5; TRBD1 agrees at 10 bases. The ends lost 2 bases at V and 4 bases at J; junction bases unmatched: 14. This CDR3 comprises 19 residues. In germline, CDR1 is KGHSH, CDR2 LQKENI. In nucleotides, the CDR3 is TGTGCCAGCTCACCAATAGGTTTAGGAGGGACAGGGGCGAATCAGCCCCAGCATTTT. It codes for CASSPIGLGGTGANQPQHF. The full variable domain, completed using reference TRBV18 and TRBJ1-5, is NAGVMQNPRHLVRRRGQEARLRCSPMKGHSHVYWYRQLPEEGLKFMVYLQKENIIDESGMPKERFSAEFPKEGPSILRIQQVVRGDSAAYFCASSPIGLGGTGANQPQHFGDGTRLSIL.

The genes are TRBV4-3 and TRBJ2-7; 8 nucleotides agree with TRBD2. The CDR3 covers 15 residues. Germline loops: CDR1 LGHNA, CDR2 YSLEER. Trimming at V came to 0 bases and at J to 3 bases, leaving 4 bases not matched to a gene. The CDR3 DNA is TGCGCCAGCAGCCAAGATGGCGGGGGGATCTACGAGCAGTACTTC. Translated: CASSQDGGGIYEQYF.